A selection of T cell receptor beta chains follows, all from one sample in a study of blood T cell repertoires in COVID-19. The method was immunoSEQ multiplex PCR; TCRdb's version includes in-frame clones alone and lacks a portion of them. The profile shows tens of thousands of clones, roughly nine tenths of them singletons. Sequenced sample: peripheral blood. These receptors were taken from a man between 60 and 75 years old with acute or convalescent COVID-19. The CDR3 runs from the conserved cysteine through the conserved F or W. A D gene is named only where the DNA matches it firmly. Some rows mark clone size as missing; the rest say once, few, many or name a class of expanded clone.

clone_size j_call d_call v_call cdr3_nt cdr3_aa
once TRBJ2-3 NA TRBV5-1 TGCGCCAGCAGCTTGGGCCGACAGGTCAGCACAGATACGCAGTATTTT CASSLGRQVSTDTQYF
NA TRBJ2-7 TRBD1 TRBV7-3 TGTGCCAGCAGCTTAACGGGACAGCTTTGGGACGAGCAGTACTTC CASSLTGQLWDEQYF
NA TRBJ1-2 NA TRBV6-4 TGTGCCAGCAAGGGCGGGACGGAGTATGGCTACACCTTC CASKGGTEYGYTF
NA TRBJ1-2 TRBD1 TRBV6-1 TGTGCCAGCAGTGAGGTACAGGGGGTTGCTGGCTACACCTTC CASSEVQGVAGYTF
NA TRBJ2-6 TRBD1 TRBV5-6 TGTGCCAGCAGCTGGGGGCAGGGGGTGACTGGGGCCAACGTCCTGACTTTC CASSWGQGVTGANVLTF
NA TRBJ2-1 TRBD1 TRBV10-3 TGTGCCATCAGTGCCCCGACAGGGACCTCCTACAATGAGCAGTTCTTC CAISAPTGTSYNEQFF
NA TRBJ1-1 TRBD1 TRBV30 TGTGCCTGGAGTCGGACAGGACACACTGAAGCTTTCTTT CAWSRTGHTEAFF
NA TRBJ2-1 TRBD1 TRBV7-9 TGTGCCAGCAGCTTAGCTTTTTCCTACAAGGGACAGGGTAGGAATGAGCAGTTCTTC CASSLAFSYKGQGRNEQFF
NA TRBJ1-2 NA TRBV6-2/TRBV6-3 TGTGCCAGCAGTCTCTCCCCGACAGGCCCCTATGGCTACACCTTC CASSLSPTGPYGYTF
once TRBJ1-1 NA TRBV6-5 TGTGCCAGCAGTCGGATTCCAGGGGACCTTGAAGCTTTCTTT CASSRIPGDLEAFF
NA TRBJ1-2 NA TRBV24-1 TGTGCCACCAGTGAGGTCGGGGTTGACTATGGCTACACCTTC CATSEVGVDYGYTF
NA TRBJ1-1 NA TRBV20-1 TGCAGTATACGGGGGGACACTGAAGCTTTCTTT CSIRGDTEAFF
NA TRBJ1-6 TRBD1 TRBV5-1 TGCGCCAGCAGCTTGGGGACAGGGTCTGATAATTCACCCCTCCACTTT CASSLGTGSDNSPLHF
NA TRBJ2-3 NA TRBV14 TGTGCCAGCAGCCCTAGCACAGATACGCAGTATTTT CASSPSTDTQYF
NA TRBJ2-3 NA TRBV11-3 TGTGCCAGCAGCTTAGATCGTGTGTCCACAGATACGCAGTATTTT CASSLDRVSTDTQYF
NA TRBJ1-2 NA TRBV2 TGTGCCAGCAGTGTTTCAGTCCTGGACACCTTC CASSVSVLDTF
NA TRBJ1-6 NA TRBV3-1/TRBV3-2 TGTGCCAGCAGCCCGCGCCGGACAGATAATTCACCCCTCCACTTT CASSPRRTDNSPLHF